The 24 T cell receptor beta chains given below trace back to one sample, sequenced in a study of shared clonotypes between healthy human individuals. The assay was immunoSEQ multiplex PCR, and TCRdb's table has in-frame clones only and misses some. The sample records some 2.3 million clones, 85% to 95% being singletons. Material: naive CD4+ T cells from PBMCs. Subset denoted: CD45RA+ positively selected. The receptors come from a man aged 18 to 35 in good health. Some clones in this sample may be carry-over from other donors' samples.

The rearrangement uses TRBV5-1 and TRBJ2-1; 9 nucleotides agree with TRBD1. The CDR3 loop spans 15 amino acids. V was clipped by 1 base and J by 9 bases; unmatched bases: 8. Germline-derived CDR1 and CDR2 are SGHRS and YFSETQ. CDR3 sequence reads: CASSLSQGANGEQFF. The CDR3 coding sequence is TGCGCCAGCAGCTTGTCACAGGGGGCGAATGGTGAGCAGTTCTTC.

The gene calls are TRBV28 and TRBJ1-2, with D possibly TRBD1 on 6 matching bases. The germline V and J ends were trimmed by 5 bases and 3 bases, with 13 bases remaining between them. The CDR3 is 14 amino acids. In germline, CDR1 is MDHEN, CDR2 SYDVKM. The CDR3 DNA is TGTGCCAGCAGTCCTGCGGGGGGGCACTATGGCTACACCTTC. Translation: CASSPAGGHYGYTF.

The rearrangement links TRBV19 to TRBJ1-1; the D gene is possibly TRBD1 (5 bases). The V and J ends lost 3 bases and 4 bases respectively, with 15 bases between them. Germline CDR1 is LNHDA and CDR2 is SQIVND (reference sequence). The CDR3 contains 15 residues. CDR3 nucleotide sequence: TGTGCCAGTAGTATTATAAGGGGAGTTATCACTGAAGCTTTCTTT. As protein: CASSIIRGVITEAFF.

This chain joins TRBV7-3 and TRBJ2-2; 7 positions agree with TRBD1. This CDR3 spans 16 amino acids. Germline lookup yields CDR1 SGHTA and CDR2 FQGTGA. After removal of 5 bases from V and 2 bases from J, the junction contained 8 bases not matched to a gene. DNA of the CDR3: TGTGCCAGCAGCCACCCCGGGACAGCTAACACCGGGGAGCTGTTTTTT. Encoded protein: CASSHPGTANTGELFF.

The rearrangement links TRBV6-5 to TRBJ1-2; weak D call: TRBD1 (5 bases). The germline gives CDR1 MNHEY, CDR2 SVGAGI. The CDR3 covers 13 residues. V lost 9 bases and J 4 bases, leaving 15 bases between the germline ends. The DNA of the CDR3 is TGTGCCAGTACCGACTGGGGGGGCTATGGCTACACCTTC. Residues: CASTDWGGYGYTF.

The genes are TRBV2 and TRBJ2-5, with D possibly being TRBD2 (6 bases). Germline V gene lookup returns CDR1 SNHLY and CDR2 FYNNEI. CDR3 size: 13 residues. V was pared by 6 bases and J by 5 bases, with 13 bases between. This CDR3 reads CASRGLLPETQYF. DNA for the CDR3: TGTGCCAGCAGGGGACTGTTGCCGGAGACCCAGTACTTC.

The genes are TRBV5-1 and TRBJ1-4; D not resolved. V was trimmed by 5 bases and J by 4 bases, leaving 9 bases between them. There are 13 residues in the CDR3. Germline V gene lookup returns CDR1 SGHRS and CDR2 YFSETQ. CDR3 coding DNA: TGCGCCAGCAGTATAGGGAGTAATGAAAAACTGTTTTTT. It is translated as CASSIGSNEKLFF.

The chain couples TRBV11-2 to TRBJ2-2; D could derive from TRBD1 or TRBD2 (5 bases each). The CDR3 has 15 amino acids. CDR1 is SGHAT and CDR2 is FQNNGV in the germline V gene. Deletions cut 2 bases from V and 5 bases from J, with 12 bases between. DNA of the CDR3: TGTGCCAGCAGCTTACGAGGGGCCCATACCGGGGAGCTGTTTTTT. It specifies CASSLRGAHTGELFF.

The chain uses TRBV10-3 and TRBJ2-1; D uncertain. CDR1 is ENHRY and CDR2 is SYGVKD in the germline V gene. V dropped 6 bases and J dropped 10 bases, with 10 bases sitting between them. The CDR3 totals 11 residues. The CDR3 region is CAISSGPEQFF. CDR3 DNA sequence: TGTGCCATCAGCTCCGGTCCCGAGCAGTTCTTC.

The chain has TRBV2 and TRBJ2-7; D not resolved. This CDR3 has 11 amino acids. CDR1 is SNHLY and CDR2 is FYNNEI in the germline V gene. Trimming stripped 3 bases from V and 7 bases from J, with 7 bases between. CDR3 sequence (DNA): TGTGCCAGCAGTGAGTATTGGGAGCAGTACTTC. It specifies CASSEYWEQYF.

The chain joins TRBV27 to TRBJ2-3; TRBD1 or TRBD2 may be the D gene (5 bases each). Germline CDR1 reads MNHEY; CDR2 reads SMNVEV (reference sequence). The CDR3 loop spans 16 amino acids. The germline V and J ends were trimmed by 6 bases and 4 bases, with 20 bases remaining between them. In nucleotides, the CDR3 is TGTGCCAGCAGCGGAAGAGGGGAGAGAAGGCCAGATACGCAGTATTTT. Protein product: CASSGRGERRPDTQYF.

The chain uses TRBV5-1 and TRBJ2-1, with 8 bases matching TRBD2. Germline loops: CDR1 SGHRS, CDR2 YFSETQ. The CDR3 consists of 16 residues. Trimming cost V 0 bases and J 6 bases; bases outside gene matches: 8. Here the CDR3 reads CASSLVPREGRNEQFF. CDR3 in DNA: TGCGCCAGCAGCTTGGTCCCCCGGGAGGGCCGCAATGAGCAGTTCTTC.

This clone came up once. V is TRBV9 and J is TRBJ1-1; no clear D. V was pared by 0 bases and J by 0 bases, with 12 bases between. Germline V gene data show CDR1 as SGDLS and CDR2 as YYNGEE. CDR3 length: 16 residues. The CDR3 nucleotides read TGTGCCAGCAGCGTAGAACCGGTCAGCATGAACACTGAAGCTTTCTTT. This encodes CASSVEPVSMNTEAFF.

CDR3 sequence reads: CASSLVDFPLYGYTF. Written as DNA, the CDR3 is TGTGCCAGCAGCTTAGTTGACTTTCCACTCTATGGCTACACCTTC. The chain uses TRBV11-2 and TRBJ1-2; D is uncertain. The CDR3 has 15 residues. Looked up from germline, CDR1 is SGHAT and CDR2 is FQNNGV. V was pared by 1 base and J by 4 bases, with 13 bases between.

This chain connects TRBV5-1 to TRBJ2-1; D gene ambiguous. Per germline, CDR1 SGHRS and CDR2 YFSETQ. Trimming removed 5 bases from V and 4 bases from J, with 16 bases in between. The CDR3 totals 15 residues. The CDR3 bases are TGCGCCAGCAGGATTTGGGGTAGCCTGTACAATGAGCAGTTCTTC. It translates to CASRIWGSLYNEQFF.

V and J are TRBV5-1 and TRBJ2-7; D is undetermined. In germline, CDR1 is SGHRS, CDR2 YFSETQ. Between the trimmed V and J ends, which lost 0 bases and 3 bases, there was a span of 13 bases. This CDR3 has 15 amino acids. CDR3 bases: TGCGCCAGCAGCTTGGTGACAAATCCCTACTACGAGCAGTACTTC. Translation: CASSLVTNPYYEQYF.

The J gene is TRBJ2-6, the V gene TRBV27; D remains ambiguous. This CDR3 region has 14 residues. V was trimmed by 3 bases and J by 0 bases, leaving 3 bases between them. Germline V gene data show CDR1 as MNHEY and CDR2 as SMNVEV (reference sequence). CDR3 bases: TGTGCCAGCAGTTTTCTCTCTGGGGCCAACGTCCTGACTTTC. Its translation: CASSFLSGANVLTF.

This chain connects TRBV11-2 to TRBJ1-2; possibly TRBD1 for D (6 bases). The CDR3 length is 15 residues. Germline values: CDR1 SGHAT, CDR2 FQNNGV. Deletions cut 1 base from V and 6 bases from J, with 15 bases between. The CDR3 DNA follows: TGTGCCAGCAGCTTAGGTTGGGGGGCGGCGGATGGCTACACCTTC. Translated: CASSLGWGAADGYTF.

This rearrangement joins TRBV5-1 to TRBJ1-4; TRBD1 matches at 7 bases. Germline assignment: CDR1 SGHRS and CDR2 YFSETQ. Trimming at V came to 4 bases and at J to 5 bases, leaving 5 bases not matched to a gene. This CDR3 has 14 residues. CDR3 sequence (DNA): TGCGCCAGCAGCGGGGACAGTCGGAATGAAAAACTGTTTTTT. Translated: CASSGDSRNEKLFF. Combining the CDR3 with reference TRBV5-1 and TRBJ1-4 gives the whole variable domain KAGVTQTPRYLIKTRGQQVTLSCSPISGHRSVSWYQQTPGQGLQFLFEYFSETQRNKGNFPGRFSGRQFSNSRSEMNVSTLELGDSALYLCASSGDSRNEKLFFGSGTQLSVL.

This chain uses TRBV14 with TRBJ2-3; D tentatively fits TRBD1 or TRBD2 (5 bases each). Germline V gene data show CDR1 as SGHDN and CDR2 as FVKESK. The CDR3 length is 13 residues. Between the trimmed V and J ends, which lost 1 base and 11 bases, there was a span of 13 bases. DNA of the CDR3: TGTGCCAGCAGCCAAGGACGGGGCTCCAAGCAGTATTTT. Its translation is CASSQGRGSKQYF.

The chain recombines TRBV5-6 with TRBJ2-5; 9 positions agree with TRBD1. Germline values: CDR1 SGHDT, CDR2 YYEEEE. V gave up 4 bases and J gave up 5 bases; unmatched junction bases: 9. The CDR3 has 15 residues. As DNA, the CDR3 is TGTGCCAGCAGCCATTACAGGGGGCAACGGGAGACCCAGTACTTC. Its translation: CASSHYRGQRETQYF.

A note on this clone: Distinct nucleotide sequences in the sample also encode this CDR3. The gene calls are TRBV18 and TRBJ1-1, with a tentative D call TRBD1 (6 bases). The CDR3 loop spans 13 amino acids. The germline CDR1 and CDR2 sequences are KGHSH and LQKENI. The ends were cut back, 3 bases at V and 4 bases at J, with 9 bases in the middle. DNA of the CDR3: TGTGCCAGCTCACCCACCAGGGGCACTGAAGCTTTCTTT. Encoded protein: CASSPTRGTEAFF. Based on the CDR3 plus reference TRBV18 and TRBJ1-1, the full variable domain is NAGVMQNPRHLVRRRGQEARLRCSPMKGHSHVYWYRQLPEEGLKFMVYLQKENIIDESGMPKERFSAEFPKEGPSILRIQQVVRGDSAAYFCASSPTRGTEAFFGQGTRLTVV.

The chain couples TRBV30 to TRBJ2-7; D may match TRBD1 or TRBD2 (6 bases each). The V gene's germline CDR1 is GTSNPN and CDR2 SVGIG (reference sequence). The CDR3 consists of 15 residues. Trimming left V 5 bases short and J 1 base short, with 18 bases between. The CDR3 coding sequence is TGTGCCTGGCTGGGGGGCCGGAGCCCGTCCTACGAGCAGTACTTC. As protein: CAWLGGRSPSYEQYF. The complete variable domain, with remaining parts taken from reference TRBV30 and TRBJ2-7, reads SQTIHQWPATLVQPVGSPLSLECTVEGTSNPNLYWYRQAAGRGLQLLFYSVGIGQISSEVPQNLSASRPQDRQFILSSKKLLLSDSGFYLCAWLGGRSPSYEQYFGPGTRLTVT.

The CDR3 nucleotides are TGTGCCAGCAGCGTAGCTCCCCTCGCCGGAGATACGCAGTATTTT. Translation gives CASSVAPLAGDTQYF. The V gene is TRBV9, the J gene TRBJ2-3, with no clear D. V was pared by 0 bases and J by 5 bases, with 13 bases between. The CDR3 has 15 amino acids. Germline V gene sequence: CDR1 SGDLS, CDR2 YYNGEE.